The 11 T cell receptor beta chains in this list originate from one sample, sequenced in a study of prognosis after radiotherapy for stage I lung cancer. TCR beta CDR3 amplification from genomic DNA was performed by two-round multiplex PCR. First-round PCR used primers specific to each TRBV and TRBJ gene. TCRdb passed the multiplex PCR reads through MiXCR, listing each CDR3 protein once. The table records about 14,000 distinct CDR3 sequences, roughly a third of them present only once. This specimen was PBMCs, taken before or after stereotactic body radiation therapy (not recorded which). The receptors originated from a donor over 45 with non-small cell lung cancer.

Concerning this clonotype itself: The germline gene is not matched at one end of the junction; a read error may be the cause. The chain uses TRBV10-3 and TRBJ1-1; TRBD1 is a possible D gene (6 bases). This CDR3 comprises 12 residues. Germline-derived CDR1 and CDR2 are ENHRY and SYGVKD. DNA of the CDR3: TGTGCCATCAGTGCGACAGGTATTGAAGTTTTCTTT. Its protein is CAISATGIEVFF.

On this clonotype: A clone one base away is much larger, so this may be a read error. This chain joins TRBV19 and TRBJ2-1; 10 bases map to TRBD2. The CDR3 has 15 amino acids. Germline-derived CDR1 and CDR2 are LNHDA and SQIVND (reference sequence). The V and J ends lost 3 bases and 9 bases, in that order; junction bases with no gene match: 8. CDR3 loop: CASSMKSGGAVEQFF. In DNA, the CDR3 is TGTGCCAGTAGTATGAAGAGCGGGGGGGCGGTTGAGCAGTTCTTC.

This clonotype has a count of ten or more. The chain uses TRBV7-2 and TRBJ2-7; 9 bases are shared with TRBD2. CDR1 and CDR2 from the germline V gene are SGHTA and FQGNSA. J lost 9 bases, V lost 1 base, and 7 bases had no gene match. The CDR3 contains 14 residues. CDR3 sequence: CASSLGGGRALQYF. The DNA for the CDR3 is TGTGCCAGCAGCTTAGGCGGCGGGAGGGCACTGCAGTACTTC. The full variable domain, in which reference TRBV7-2 and TRBJ2-7 provide the parts outside the CDR3, is GAGVSQSPSNKVTEKGKDVELRCDPISGHTALYWYRQSLGQGLEFLIYFQGNSAPDKSGLPSDRFSAERTGGSVSTLTIQRTQQEDSAVYLCASSLGGGRALQYFGPGTRLTVT.

This clonotype appeared many times. It may be a read error: a sequence one base away is much more abundant. The V and J genes are TRBV12-3 or TRBV12-4 and TRBJ1-4, with 8 bases fitting TRBD1. The CDR3 has 14 residues. Trimming at V came to 3 bases and at J to 6 bases, leaving 3 bases not matched to a gene. Here the CDR3 DNA reads TGTGCCAGCAGTTTTACGGACAGGGATGAAAAACTGTTTTTT. Translation gives CASSFTDRDEKLFF.

Points on this clonotype: A far larger clone is off by one base, so a read error is likely. The CDR3 reads CASILAGSWRRPGELFF. DNA for the CDR3: TGTGCCAGCATCTTAGCGGGGTCCTGGCGCCGGCCCGGGGAGCTGTTTTTT. This sequence joins TRBV7-9 and TRBJ2-2, with TRBD2 matching over 8 bases. CDR1 and CDR2 from the germline V gene are SEHNR and FQNEAQ (reference sequence). This CDR3 spans 17 amino acids.

CDR3 sequence: CEPAEALIAGGPGGSLGTDTQYF. In DNA, the CDR3 is TGTGAACCAGCGGAAGCGCTGATAGCGGGAGGGCCGGGTGGGTCCCTGGGCACAGATACGCAGTATTTT. The chain recombines TRBV24-1 with TRBJ2-3; TRBD2 agrees at 11 bases. The CDR3 is 23 amino acids. Germline V CDR1 and CDR2: KGHDR, SFDVKD.

About this clonotype: One base separates it from a far larger clone, so it is likely a read error. This CDR3 fails to terminate in the conserved phenylalanine or tryptophan, so it likely reflects a read error. The chain joins TRBV5-1 to TRBJ2-7; 12 bases are shared with TRBD2. CDR1 is SGHRS and CDR2 is YFSETQ in the germline V gene. There are 18 residues in the CDR3. DNA of the CDR3: TGTGCCAGCAGCTTACGACGGACTAGCGGGATTCCCTTGGGCGAGCAGTACCTC. Residues: CASSLRRTSGIPLGEQYL.

This clonotype appeared a single time. This rearrangement joins TRBV19 to TRBJ1-2, with D possibly being TRBD1 (5 bases). Trimming took off 8 bases at V and 4 bases at J, with 17 bases between the two ends. Germline CDR1 is LNHDA and CDR2 is SQIVND (reference sequence). The CDR3 spans 14 residues. Here the CDR3 reads CASHPPGGGYGYTF. DNA for the CDR3: TGTGCCAGTCACCCCCCCGGGGGGGGCTATGGCTACACCTTC.

This chain links TRBV6-2 or TRBV6-3 with TRBJ2-5; 7 bases match TRBD1. Germline-derived CDR1 and CDR2 are MNHEY and SVGEGT. V shed 5 bases, J shed 5 bases, and the junction held 11 bases outside the gene matches. CDR3 length: 15 amino acids. The CDR3 loop reads CASSGDRASFETQYF. DNA of the CDR3: TGTGCCAGCAGTGGAGACAGGGCGAGTTTCGAGACCCAGTACTTC.

This clonotype is labeled as medium-sized. The rearrangement links TRBV27 to TRBJ1-2; TRBD1 matches at 12 bases. The ends lost 4 bases at V and 7 bases at J; junction bases unmatched: 4. The germline V gene has CDR1 MNHEY and CDR2 SMNVEV (reference sequence). This CDR3 region has 14 residues. Written as DNA, the CDR3 is TGTGCCAGCAGTTGGGGACAGGGGGCGAGTGGCTACACCTTC. Its protein product is CASSWGQGASGYTF.

A word on this clonotype: A junction end diverges from the germline sequence, so it may reflect a read error. The genes are TRBV5-1 and TRBJ2-5, with D possibly TRBD2 on 6 matching bases. Germline CDR1 is SGHRS and CDR2 is YFSETQ. The CDR3 is 16 residues long. The CDR3 bases are TGCGCCAGCAGCTTGACAGGACTAATTGGCGGGGAGACCAAGTACTTC. Residues: CASSLTGLIGGETKYF.